This T cell receptor beta chain was obtained from a study of blood T cell repertoires in COVID-19 (dated by TCRdb to 2019 to 2021). As for the study more broadly: Samples from collaborators originated in the United States, Italy and Spain and spanned both the acute and convalescent phases of COVID-19. The prospective study material was composed of cDNA or gDNA derived from T cells, B-cell-depleted T cells, or PBMCs. Deeply sampled blood TCRbeta repertoires from subjects exposed to, actively infected with, or recovered from COVID-19 were included in the dataset. The repertoires were made available in a free public database intended to serve as a resource for research on the immune response to SARS-CoV-2. Samples were obtained from the ongoing ImmuneRACE study (first 160 participants) and from roughly 1,300 subjects provided by 6 global collaborators. Nearly every sample came with metadata listing a de-identified subject ID, COVID-19 status, age in years and sex. Where HLA class I and class II types were available, the types were taken from metadata supplied by the sample provider, not from assay-based typing.

One collaborating source in Seattle enrolled patients while the patients were actively infected and followed the patients over time throughout the course of disease. Collaborating institutions collected whole blood in K2EDTA tubes following their own protocols. For TCRbeta analysis, collaborator samples were shipped as frozen whole blood, as isolated PBMCs, or as DNA extracted from either sample type. TCRbeta CDR3 regions were amplified from genomic DNA by means of the immunoSEQ Assay, a bias-controlled multiplex PCR. The published analysis was carried out like this. The number of nucleated cells in each sample was estimated by amplification of reference gene primers within the assay. To quantify the absolute abundance of each unique TCRbeta CDR3 rearrangement, sequence reads were collapsed and filtered. For each sample, productive Simpson clonality was calculated as the square root of Simpson's diversity index over productive rearrangements. Held by TCRdb, this immuneACCESS table contains in-frame sequences only and omits some clones. Under half of the omission traces to an unresolved V gene where checked; the cause of the rest is unknown. From that table come the V and J calls and clone size; the DNA was used to work out D and trimming. The sample table contains about 210,000 clones; only one count was recorded for 82% of them. The ten largest clones add up to 4.5% to 5.5% of the sample.

The germline V gene sets CDR1 to MDHEN and CDR2 to SYDVKM. The CDR3 contains 15 residues, cysteine and phenylalanine counted. Only CDR3 DNA remains: 45 bases, in frame from the first base. The germline V and J ends show losses of 6 bases and 6 bases respectively, and no gene match explains 6 bases of the junction. As concerns this clone: Its target antigen remains unknown. No base-level quality is on record; no much larger clone is a single base apart.

What the research found in general, with its limitations: How much clinical and demographic metadata was included differed by source and by participant, and the metadata was provided uncurated.

Sequencing input: peripheral blood. The sequence came from a woman between 70 and 85 years old with COVID-19, enrolled during active disease. Here the chain combines TRBV28 and TRBJ2-1; 12 middle bases align to TRBD2. The nucleotides read TGTGCCAGCAGCGGACTAGCGGGAAACCGCAATGAGCAGTTCTTC. It codes for CASSGLAGNRNEQFF. The CDR3 plus the reference TRBV28 and TRBJ2-1 genes for the other parts give the full variable domain: DVKVTQSSRYLVKRTGEKVFLECVQDMDHENMFWYRQDPGLGLRLIYFSYDVKMKEKGDIPEGYSVSREKKERFSLILESASTNQTSMYLCASSGLAGNRNEQFFGPGTRLTVL.